The present T cell receptor (beta chain) was sequenced within a study of blood T cells in healthy people across ages. General observations from the study: What prevented conclusive comparison of naive and antigen-experienced cells was that PBMCs were unsorted. There were more naive CD4+ cells and higher diversity in long-lived donors than in aged donors.

Germline loops: CDR1 MNHNS, CDR2 SASEGT. The CDR3 totals 15 residues. V was pared by 6 bases and J by 3 bases, with 15 bases between. In regard to this clonotype: What it recognizes is unknown.

Next came a second PCR, run for about 7 to 12 cycles, which used a sample-barcoded 5' primer along with a J-beta primer mix. TCRdb reanalysed the 5' RACE reads using MiXCR and keeps one entry per CDR3 protein. This table has about 900,000 distinct CDR3 sequences, under 80% appearing once. The clonotype was recovered from a man aged 30-40 years in good health. The chain recombines TRBV6-1 with TRBJ1-5, with D possibly matching TRBD1 (5 bases). The sample consisted of blood. The CDR3 here is CASRSRLDTNQPQHF. The CDR3 DNA sequence: TGTGCCAGCAGATCTCGACTGGACACCAATCAGCCCCAGCATTTT.